This T cell receptor beta chain was identified in a study of cytomegalovirus exposure and HLA in healthy donors. V gave up 3 bases and J gave up 6 bases, with 13 bases separating them. CDR3 length: 14 residues. Looked up from germline, CDR1 is SNHLY and CDR2 is FYNNEI. The PCR used 60 Vbeta and 13 Jbeta primers. Repertoires were generated with immunoSEQ multiplex PCR, while TCRdb's copy carries only in-frame clones and drops some. This sample has 180,000 or so clones, with over 70% found just once. The receptor comes from a woman aged 55-69 years in good health and CMV-seropositive. V and J are TRBV2 and TRBJ2-3; unclear D gene. Sequenced sample: PBMCs. The CDR3, as DNA: TGTGCCAGCAGTGACCGCTCTGAGTTGGATACGCAGTATTTT. This codes for CASSDRSELDTQYF.